The 32 T cell receptor beta chains below were found in one sample sequenced in a study of T cell responses to AZD1222 COVID-19 vaccine. The protocol was immunoSEQ multiplex PCR, while the TCRdb copy is restricted to in-frame clones and leaves out a portion. Seen here are under 85,000 clones, over 75% observed once, and the top ten hold approximately 5.4%. Sequenced material: peripheral blood, taken on day 0 of MenACWY control vaccination. These receptors were taken from an adult in good health.

In its sample, this clone was seen a few times. The gene calls are TRBV19 and TRBJ1-5; D is possibly TRBD1 (6 bases). The V gene's germline CDR1 is LNHDA and CDR2 SQIVND (reference sequence). The V end was cut by 7 bases, the J end by 2 bases, with 15 bases between. CDR3 length: 15 residues. The CDR3 region has the DNA TGTGCCAGTACCGGCGGCAGGGGCGGCAATCAGCCCCAGCATTTT. Amino acid sequence: CASTGGRGGNQPQHF. The full variable domain, completed using reference TRBV19 and TRBJ1-5, is DGGITQSPKYLFRKEGQNVTLSCEQNLNHDAMYWYRQDPGQGLRLIYYSQIVNDFQKGDIAEGYSVSREKKESFPLTVTSAQKNPTAFYLCASTGGRGGNQPQHFGDGTRLSIL.

This chain uses TRBV6-5 with TRBJ2-5; tentatively, D is TRBD1 (7 bases). Trimming removed 0 bases at V and 6 bases at J, with 14 bases between. The germline V gene encodes CDR1 MNHEY and CDR2 SVGAGI. This CDR3 is 15 amino acids long. Here the CDR3 reads CASSYSGGQRKTQYF. Here the CDR3 DNA reads TGTGCCAGCAGTTACTCGGGGGGACAGCGAAAGACCCAGTACTTC.

The rearrangement uses TRBV13 and TRBJ1-1; possible D gene TRBD1, 6 bases. This CDR3 spans 17 amino acids. CDR1 is PRHDT and CDR2 is FYEKMQ in the germline V gene (reference sequence). Trimming left V 5 bases short and J 5 bases short, with 24 bases between. The CDR3 DNA reads as TGTGCCAGCAGCGTCCAGGGTCGCCCCAGGGGTGGGACTGAAGCTTTCTTT. Translating gives CASSVQGRPRGGTEAFF.

The gene calls are TRBV6-2 or TRBV6-3 and TRBJ1-5; 7 nucleotides match TRBD1. Germline CDR1 is MNHEY and CDR2 is SVGEGT. CDR3 length equals 15 residues. After removal of 0 bases from V and 5 bases from J, the junction contained 4 bases not matched to a gene. In DNA, the CDR3 is TGTGCCAGCAGTTACTCGAGGGACAGCCATCAGCCCCAGCATTTT. Protein: CASSYSRDSHQPQHF.

The chain employs TRBV3-1 (or the pseudogene TRBV3-2) and TRBJ1-5; D is unresolved. V lost 1 base, J lost 2 bases, and 12 bases lay in between. CDR1 is LGHDT, CDR2 YNNKEL, per germline (reference sequence). The CDR3 has 16 amino acids. CDR3 in amino acids: CASSQGVGQGNQPQHF. In DNA form, the CDR3 reads TGTGCCAGCAGCCAAGGTGTTGGGCAGGGCAATCAGCCCCAGCATTTT.

This clone came up once. The chain carries TRBV6-2 or TRBV6-3 and TRBJ1-6, with no clear D. CDR3 length: 15 residues. CDR1 and CDR2 (germline): MNHEY, SVGEGT. V was pared by 2 bases and J by 9 bases, with 14 bases between. The CDR3 bases are TGTGCCAGCAGTTACGAGAGGGAAGAGACTTCACCCCTCCACTTT. Translating gives CASSYEREETSPLHF.

The V and J genes are TRBV19 and TRBJ1-3; D call uncertain. The CDR3 has 11 amino acids. Looked up from germline, CDR1 is LNHDA and CDR2 is SQIVND (reference sequence). V shed 11 bases and J shed 1 base, with 6 bases lying between them. CDR3 residues: CAYSSGNTIYF. CDR3 nucleotide sequence: TGTGCCTACAGTTCTGGAAACACCATATATTTT.

CDR3 bases: TGTGCCAGCAGCGCCTCCGGGACTTACCTCGTGGAGCAGTTCTTC. Protein: CASSASGTYLVEQFF. This chain connects TRBV9 to TRBJ2-1; D perhaps matches TRBD2 (6 bases). The V and J ends lost 3 bases and 10 bases respectively, with 20 bases between them. Per the germline V gene, CDR1 is SGDLS and CDR2 is YYNGEE. This CDR3 is 15 amino acids long.

The chain uses TRBV27 and TRBJ1-1; a possible D gene is TRBD1 (5 bases). The CDR3 consists of 13 residues. Germline V gives CDR1 MNHEY, CDR2 SMNVEV (reference sequence). Trimming removed 6 bases at V and 5 bases at J, with 13 bases between. CDR3 coding DNA: TGTGCCAGCAGACTGGTGGGGGGTACTGAAGCTTTCTTT. This gives the protein CASRLVGGTEAFF.

The chain carries TRBV7-8 and TRBJ2-7, with a tentative D call TRBD2 (5 bases). CDR1 is SGHVS and CDR2 is FQNEAQ in the germline V gene. The CDR3 covers 13 residues. Between the trimmed V and J ends, which lost 2 bases and 0 bases, there was a span of 5 bases. The CDR3 coding sequence is TGTGCCAGCAGCTTAACTAGCTCCTACGAGCAGTACTTC. Its protein is CASSLTSSYEQYF. The whole variable domain, filled in from reference TRBV7-8 and TRBJ2-7, reads GAGVSQSPRYKVAKRGQDVALRCDPISGHVSLFWYQQALGQGPEFLTYFQNEAQLDKSGLPSDRFFAERPEGSVSTLKIQRTQQEDSAVYLCASSLTSSYEQYFGPGTRLTVT.

This chain uses TRBV6-5 with TRBJ1-2; D perhaps matches TRBD1 (5 bases). Per germline, CDR1 MNHEY and CDR2 SVGAGI. Trimming took 9 bases from V and 5 from J, leaving 19 bases between them. The CDR3 length is 14 residues. CDR3 protein: CASTKSGTPYGYTF. In DNA, the CDR3 is TGTGCCAGTACCAAATCCGGGACGCCATATGGCTACACCTTC.

This rearrangement joins TRBV7-2 to TRBJ2-7; 9 bases match TRBD2. The germline CDR1 and CDR2 sequences are SGHTA and FQGNSA. V was clipped by 1 base and J by 2 bases; unmatched bases: 3. This CDR3 comprises 15 residues. The CDR3 reads CASSLELAGPYEQYF. For the CDR3, the DNA is TGTGCCAGCAGCTTAGAACTAGCGGGCCCCTACGAGCAGTACTTC.

The genes are TRBV6-1 and TRBJ2-6, with unresolved D. V was trimmed by 2 bases and J by 0 bases, leaving 11 bases between them. The V gene's germline CDR1 is MNHNS and CDR2 SASEGT. The CDR3 is made up of 17 amino acids. The CDR3 bases are TGTGCCAGCAGTGAACGAAGACATATCTCTGGGGCCAACGTCCTGACTTTC. This gives the protein CASSERRHISGANVLTF.

This chain connects TRBV5-6 to TRBJ1-2; TRBD1 matches 7 bases. J gave up 2 bases and V 6 bases, and 10 bases lay outside the gene matches. CDR1 is SGHDT and CDR2 is YYEEEE in the germline V gene. The CDR3 extends over 15 amino acids. CDR3 sequence: CASTARQGQNYGYTF. The CDR3 coding sequence is TGTGCCAGCACCGCCCGACAGGGCCAAAACTATGGCTACACCTTC.

The chain is built from TRBV2 and TRBJ1-1; 8 nucleotides align to TRBD1. V was pared by 3 bases and J by 1 base, with 13 bases of the junction left unmatched. The CDR3 spans 18 residues. Germline values: CDR1 SNHLY, CDR2 FYNNEI. The CDR3 region is CASSDFGGTGGSNTEAFF. The CDR3, as DNA: TGTGCCAGCAGTGACTTCGGCGGGACAGGTGGCTCGAACACTGAAGCTTTCTTT.

This chain's CDR3 is CSASRDLYNEQFF. The CDR3 DNA follows: TGCAGTGCTAGTCGGGACCTCTACAATGAGCAGTTCTTC. The gene calls are TRBV20-1 and TRBJ2-1, with D perhaps being TRBD1 or TRBD2 (5 bases each). Trimming cost V 3 bases and J 3 bases, with 9 bases left between them. This CDR3 spans 13 amino acids. CDR1 DFQATT and CDR2 SNEGSKA come from the germline V gene (reference sequence).

V gene TRBV12-5 combines with J gene TRBJ2-1; no definite D call. The CDR3 is 13 residues long. Germline CDR1 is LGHNT and CDR2 is FRNRAP. V gave up 5 bases and J gave up 8 bases, with 13 bases separating them. The CDR3 protein is CASGPGLVDEQFF. The DNA of the CDR3 is TGTGCTAGTGGTCCTGGGCTAGTCGATGAGCAGTTCTTC. The entire variable domain, with the rest obtained from reference TRBV12-5 and TRBJ2-1, is as follows: DARVTQTPRHKVTEMGQEVTMRCQPILGHNTVFWYRQTMMQGLELLAYFRNRAPLDDSGMPKDRFSAEMPDATLATLKIQPSEPRDSAVYFCASGPGLVDEQFFGPGTRLTVL.

The table lists this clone with a few counts. The chain has TRBV18 and TRBJ2-7, with D uncertain. The CDR3 extends over 11 amino acids. V lost 4 bases and J 7 bases, leaving 8 bases between the germline ends. Germline V CDR1 and CDR2: KGHSH, LQKENI. CDR3 nucleotide sequence: TGTGCCAGCTCACTTGAGCGAGAGCAGTACTTC. It specifies CASSLEREQYF.

The chain combines TRBV5-1 with TRBJ2-3, with D possibly matching TRBD2 (6 bases). Germline V CDR1 and CDR2: SGHRS, YFSETQ. The CDR3 spans 15 residues. V shed 3 bases and J shed 4 bases, with 15 bases lying between them. The CDR3: CASSYMGGGADTQYF. The CDR3 coding sequence is TGCGCCAGCAGCTACATGGGAGGAGGGGCAGATACGCAGTATTTT. Based on the CDR3 plus reference TRBV5-1 and TRBJ2-3, the full variable domain is KAGVTQTPRYLIKTRGQQVTLSCSPISGHRSVSWYQQTPGQGLQFLFEYFSETQRNKGNFPGRFSGRQFSNSRSEMNVSTLELGDSALYLCASSYMGGGADTQYFGPGTRLTVL.

This rearrangement joins TRBV6-5 to TRBJ1-1; 7 bases agree with TRBD1. This CDR3 spans 13 amino acids. The junction had 3 bases not matched to a gene; V was cut back by 7 bases and J by 1 base. In germline, CDR1 is MNHEY, CDR2 SVGAGI. The CDR3 bases are TGTGCCAGCAAGGCAGGGGGGAACACTGAAGCTTTCTTT. Its protein is CASKAGGNTEAFF.

This clone has a single count. The rearrangement joins TRBV19 to TRBJ1-2; a possible D gene is TRBD1 (5 bases). In germline, CDR1 is LNHDA, CDR2 SQIVND (reference sequence). V dropped 3 bases and J dropped 4 bases, with 9 bases sitting between them. The CDR3 loop spans 13 amino acids. The CDR3 sequence is CASSMQDTYGYTF. CDR3 coding DNA: TGTGCCAGTAGTATGCAGGACACCTATGGCTACACCTTC.

The chain recombines TRBV9 with TRBJ1-6; D is unclear. CDR1 and CDR2 from the germline V gene are SGDLS and YYNGEE. The CDR3 length is 14 residues. Trimming removed 0 bases from V and 4 bases from J, with 5 bases in between. The CDR3 spells CASSVAGYNSPLHF. CDR3 DNA sequence: TGTGCCAGCAGCGTAGCCGGGTATAATTCACCCCTCCACTTT.

This chain links TRBV19 with TRBJ2-1, with 9 positions matching TRBD2. The ends lost 8 bases at V and 13 bases at J; junction bases unmatched: 6. This CDR3 comprises 11 residues. The V gene's germline CDR1 is LNHDA and CDR2 SQIVND (reference sequence). The CDR3 region is CASAGLAVQFF. CDR3 DNA sequence: TGTGCCAGTGCGGGACTAGCCGTTCAGTTCTTC.

This clone showed up just a few times. The chain links TRBV20-1 to TRBJ1-1; tentative D call: TRBD1 (5 bases). The ends were cut back, 3 bases at V and 5 bases at J, with 7 bases in the middle. This CDR3 region has 11 residues. Germline CDR1 is DFQATT and CDR2 is SNEGSKA (reference sequence). For the CDR3, the DNA is TGCAGTGCTAGCTGGGGGACTGAAGCTTTCTTT. It codes for CSASWGTEAFF.

V usage is TRBV18 and J usage is TRBJ1-6; a weak D match, TRBD1 (6 bases). CDR1 and CDR2 from the germline V gene are KGHSH and LQKENI. This CDR3 is 15 amino acids long. V lost 0 bases and J lost 14, with 17 bases in between. The CDR3 DNA is TGTGCCAGCTCACCACCGCAAATGCAGGGGAAGGCCCTCCACTTT. Residues: CASSPPQMQGKALHF.

The chain carries TRBV3-1 (or the pseudogene TRBV3-2) and TRBJ1-4; 8 bases map to TRBD1. The ends lost 7 bases at V and 8 bases at J; junction bases unmatched: 6. Germline V gives CDR1 LGHDT, CDR2 YNNKEL (reference sequence). This CDR3 spans 13 amino acids. This chain's CDR3 is CASTGQGREKLFF. As DNA, the CDR3 is TGTGCCAGCACCGGACAGGGAAGGGAAAAACTGTTTTTT.

This chain joins TRBV10-3 and TRBJ1-5, with a weak D call TRBD1 (5 bases). Germline CDR1 ENHRY, CDR2 SYGVKD. Trimming shortened V by 3 bases and J by 1 base, and 7 bases separated the two germline ends. This CDR3 is 14 amino acids long. The CDR3 spells CAISEGDSNQPQHF. For the CDR3, the DNA is TGTGCCATCAGTGAAGGGGACAGCAATCAGCCCCAGCATTTT.

The V and J genes are TRBV6-5 and TRBJ2-2; 7 bases align to TRBD1. With V trimmed by 6 bases and J by 1 base, 5 bases remained unmatched. The CDR3 has 15 residues. Germline CDR1 MNHEY, CDR2 SVGAGI. The CDR3 DNA is TGTGCCAGCAGCCTCGGGGACAGGAACACCGGGGAGCTGTTTTTT. Its translation is CASSLGDRNTGELFF.

The rearrangement joins TRBV7-9 to TRBJ1-1; tentative D call: TRBD1 (5 bases). Trimming shortened V by 7 bases and J by 0 bases, and 12 bases separated the two germline ends. CDR1 is SEHNR, CDR2 FQNEAQ, per germline (reference sequence). This CDR3 spans 14 amino acids. CDR3 protein: CASTEGSLNTEAFF. CDR3 sequence (DNA): TGTGCCAGCACCGAGGGGTCGCTGAACACTGAAGCTTTCTTT.

The chain uses TRBV6-1 and TRBJ1-2, with D maybe TRBD1 (6 bases). V dropped 3 bases and J dropped 6 bases, with 20 bases sitting between them. Germline CDR1 MNHNS, CDR2 SASEGT. This CDR3 has 16 amino acids. The chain's CDR3 is CASSDKGLGGANGYTF. The CDR3 bases are TGTGCCAGCAGTGACAAAGGGCTCGGGGGGGCCAATGGCTACACCTTC.

V gene TRBV7-9 combines with J gene TRBJ1-1, with D hard to call. Germline V gene sequence: CDR1 SEHNR, CDR2 FQNEAQ (reference sequence). V was clipped by 5 bases and J by 2 bases, with 12 bases between them. The CDR3 covers 14 residues. As DNA, the CDR3 is TGTGCCAGCAGCCGCGCGGAGGCCAACACTGAAGCTTTCTTT. Protein sequence: CASSRAEANTEAFF.

The chain has TRBV12-2 and TRBJ1-1. TRBV12-2 counts as a pseudogene. This CDR3 spans 14 amino acids. The CDR3 nucleotides read TGTGCAAGTCGCTTAGCGCAATTGGTGGCTGAAGCTTTCTTT. Its translation is CASRLAQLVAEAFF.